This entry lists 6 T cell receptor beta chains sequenced from one sample in a study of shared clonotypes between healthy human individuals. The assay was immunoSEQ multiplex PCR, and TCRdb's table has in-frame clones only and misses some. Among approximately 1.1 million clones listed, 75% to 80% were seen once. Source material: memory CD4+ T cells from PBMCs. Sample subset: CD45RA-negative fraction. These receptors all come from a young man in good health. Some clones in this sample may be carry-over from other donors' samples.

This rearrangement joins TRBV5-1 to TRBJ2-7; 10 nucleotides agree with TRBD2. The CDR3 contains 15 residues. CDR1 is SGHRS and CDR2 is YFSETQ in the germline V gene. The V segment lost 7 bases and the J segment 4 bases; nucleotides outside the gene matches: 11. In DNA form, the CDR3 reads TGCGCCAGCCGGGGGGGTACTAGCGGGATATACGAGCAGTACTTC. Protein: CASRGGTSGIYEQYF. The full variable domain, rest sourced from reference TRBV5-1 and TRBJ2-7, is KAGVTQTPRYLIKTRGQQVTLSCSPISGHRSVSWYQQTPGQGLQFLFEYFSETQRNKGNFPGRFSGRQFSNSRSEMNVSTLELGDSALYLCASRGGTSGIYEQYFGPGTRLTVT.

V gene TRBV6-7 combines with J gene TRBJ2-7, with D tentatively TRBD1 (5 bases). TRBV6-7 is reported as an ORF; its role is uncertain. There are 13 residues in the CDR3. V was cut by 2 bases and J by 7 bases, with 12 bases left in between. The CDR3 protein is CASSYQGFGEQYF. CDR3 DNA: TGTGCCAGCAGTTACCAGGGATTTGGGGAGCAGTACTTC.

The V call is TRBV7-6, the J call TRBJ2-3; the D gene could be TRBD1 or TRBD2 (6 bases each). The CDR3 covers 15 residues. V shed 4 bases and J shed 5 bases, with 16 bases lying between them. Germline CDR1 reads SGHVS; CDR2 reads FNYEAQ. The CDR3 DNA reads TGTGCCAGCAGCTCAAACAGGGTGGGGGGAGATACGCAGTATTTT. It yields the protein CASSSNRVGGDTQYF.

About this clone: Other DNA variants within this sample encode the same CDR3. This chain joins TRBV5-1 and TRBJ1-1; TRBD1 aligns across 7 bases. With V trimmed by 3 bases and J by 2 bases, 4 bases remained unmatched. The CDR3 totals 14 residues. Germline values: CDR1 SGHRS, CDR2 YFSETQ. The CDR3 spells CASSSGQPNTEAFF. As DNA, the CDR3 is TGCGCCAGCAGCTCGGGACAGCCAAACACTGAAGCTTTCTTT.

V usage is TRBV6-1 and J usage is TRBJ2-2; D is perhaps TRBD2 (5 bases). Germline assignment: CDR1 MNHNS and CDR2 SASEGT. The CDR3 consists of 15 residues. Trimming cost V 5 bases and J 2 bases, with 12 bases left between them. The CDR3 region has the DNA TGTGCCAGCAGTCCTATTGGACTCAACACCGGGGAGCTGTTTTTT. It is translated as CASSPIGLNTGELFF.

This clone was detected only a few times. This CDR3 is CASSRDTDYGYTF. For the CDR3, the DNA is TGCGCCAGCAGCCGGGACACTGACTATGGCTACACCTTC. The chain combines TRBV5-1 with TRBJ1-2; possibly TRBD1 for D (6 bases). Germline-derived CDR1 and CDR2 are SGHRS and YFSETQ. V gave up 4 bases and J gave up 3 bases, with 10 bases separating them. The CDR3 extends over 13 amino acids.